Listed below are T cell receptor beta chains from one sample, sequenced in a study of Ad26.COV2.S vaccination and SARS-CoV-2 variants. TCRdb's copy holds only in-frame clones and misses some; the assay was immunoSEQ multiplex PCR. Here the sample spans about 480,000 clones, roughly 85% being singletons. The source was peripheral blood, collected in a trial of Ad26.COV2.S vaccine versus placebo. The source is a person between 18 and 65 years old who received the Ad26.COV2.S COVID-19 vaccine or a placebo. Each CDR3 is given without its conserved first and last residue. The order of the fields is J gene, V gene, CDR3 protein.

TRBJ2-2,TRBV9,ASSEGLSTGELF
TRBJ2-7,TRBV5-4,ASSPGLDSYEQY
TRBJ1-5,TRBV5-4,ASSLLGQPQH
TRBJ2-7,TRBV6-2/TRBV6-3,ASSRLPAGRAHEQY
TRBJ2-3,TRBV5-1,ASSSQAGAVTDTQY
TRBJ2-1,TRBV3-1/TRBV3-2,ASSRGRGSYNEQF
TRBJ1-6,TRBV3-1/TRBV3-2,ASSQAGGGNNSPLH
TRBJ2-1,TRBV20-1,SASANEQF
TRBJ2-7,TRBV14,ASSQDSYRGSYEQY
TRBJ2-2,TRBV29-1,SVVSRESTGELF
TRBJ2-1,TRBV12-3/TRBV12-4,ASSLRTAEQF
TRBJ1-2,TRBV6-2/TRBV6-3,ASSQGHNYGYT
TRBJ2-1,TRBV19,ASMDSPSGEQF
TRBJ1-2,TRBV7-9,ASSLRSSYGYT
TRBJ2-2,TRBV5-1,ASSPWGGELF
TRBJ1-5,TRBV6-2/TRBV6-3,ASSRTGARQPQH
TRBJ1-5,TRBV6-2/TRBV6-3,ASSYPSKSTAPQH
TRBJ1-2,TRBV10-3,AISDYRDTNYGYT
TRBJ2-2,TRBV5-1,ASSLDPSSPGELF
TRBJ1-3,TRBV12-5,ASGLVGPSSGNTIY
TRBJ2-1,TRBV19,ASRAGQLSYEQF
TRBJ1-3,TRBV7-2,ASSAGGAHSGNTIY
TRBJ1-1,TRBV6-5,ASSHRGTEAF
TRBJ1-1,TRBV7-6,ASSLQPGGTEAF
TRBJ1-4,TRBV28,ASSRTGRNEKLF
TRBJ1-1,TRBV27,ASSLLGRVTEAF
TRBJ2-7,TRBV3-1/TRBV3-2,ASSQALVYEQY
TRBJ2-1,TRBV7-9,ASSSTGALTNEQF
TRBJ2-4,TRBV7-2,ASSLDGILGQNIQY
TRBJ2-3,TRBV18,ASSPHTTSTDTQY
TRBJ2-2,TRBV11-3,ASSLDTGELF
TRBJ1-5,TRBV9,ASSATPNSNQPQH
TRBJ1-5,TRBV6-1,ASSEALSQPQH
TRBJ1-1,TRBV7-9,ASSLGYTEAF
TRBJ2-7,TRBV6-2/TRBV6-3,ASSYPRDRPSYEQY
TRBJ2-3,TRBV9,ASSVTGASTDTQY
TRBJ1-2,TRBV30,AWDHRVQGHGYT
TRBJ2-3,TRBV6-5,ASSRKGGRTDTQY
TRBJ2-7,TRBV6-1,ASSEVLIYEQY
TRBJ2-1,TRBV29-1,SASGHGSLMNEQF
TRBJ1-2,TRBV29-1,SVREANYGYT
TRBJ1-2,TRBV2,ASNLEGPDGYT
TRBJ1-5,TRBV19,ASSQTKNQPQH
TRBJ1-6,TRBV7-9,ASSLAGGTGSPPLH
TRBJ2-1,TRBV7-3,ASGDRRDRQF
TRBJ1-5,TRBV19,ASSTTGGAGQPQH
TRBJ1-2,TRBV5-1,ASSRTTGNSNYGYT
TRBJ2-7,TRBV29-1,SARGPGGRTTSYEQY
TRBJ1-1,TRBV5-8,ASSFLDRTEAF
TRBJ1-2,TRBV27,ASSTYAQGTYGYT
TRBJ1-3,TRBV4-3,ASSQVGAGNTIY
TRBJ2-5,TRBV4-3,ASSLGLAGGGETQY